A single sample gave rise to the 19 T cell receptor beta chains below, sequenced in a study of shared clonotypes between healthy human individuals. Assay used: immunoSEQ multiplex PCR; TCRdb lists only in-frame clones, some missing. Among approximately 1,500,000 clones listed, around 98% were seen once. The sample consisted of naive CD4+ T cells sorted from blood. Subset reported: CD45RA+ positively selected. The receptors come from a man between 25 and 39 years old in good health.

V gene TRBV5-3 combines with J gene TRBJ1-4; D is uncertain. TRBV5-3 is identified as an open reading frame with a role that is uncertain. The CDR3 spans 17 residues. V was shortened by 1 base and J by 5 bases, with 18 bases between the two germline ends. The CDR3 spells CARSLCDEAVRNEKLFF. The CDR3 DNA follows: TGTGCCAGAAGCTTGTGCGACGAGGCAGTCAGGAATGAAAAACTGTTTTTT.

The V and J genes are TRBV18 and TRBJ2-1; TRBD2 matches at 10 bases. The CDR3 loop spans 15 amino acids. V trimming: 3 bases; J trimming: 6 bases; junction bases outside the gene matches: 5. CDR1 is KGHSH and CDR2 is LQKENI in the germline V gene. This CDR3 is CASSPASGGINEQFF. Written as DNA, the CDR3 is TGTGCCAGCTCACCGGCTAGCGGGGGAATCAATGAGCAGTTCTTC.

This chain uses TRBV27 with TRBJ2-7; tentatively, D is TRBD2 (6 bases). This CDR3 has 15 residues. Trimming took 3 bases from V and 0 from J, leaving 12 bases between them. CDR1 and CDR2 from the germline V gene are MNHEY and SMNVEV (reference sequence). The CDR3 region is CASSFGGTPSYEQYF. The CDR3 DNA is TGTGCCAGCAGTTTTGGGGGGACCCCCTCCTACGAGCAGTACTTC.

Concerning this clone itself: The germline gene is not matched at one end of the junction; a read error may be the cause. The chain has TRBV27 and TRBJ2-7, with 11 bases that match TRBD2. The CDR3 contains 15 residues. CDR1 and CDR2 (germline): MNHEY, SMNVEV (reference sequence). CDR3 amino acids: CASGLLAGDPYEQYF. The CDR3 region has the DNA TGTGCCAGCGGTTTACTAGCGGGAGACCCCTACGAGCAGTACTTC.

The V call is TRBV19, the J call TRBJ1-4; maybe TRBD1 (5 bases). Germline CDR1 is LNHDA and CDR2 is SQIVND (reference sequence). Trimming left V 2 bases short and J 8 bases short, with 18 bases between. This CDR3 has 16 residues. CDR3 coding DNA: TGTGCCAGTAGTATACTTCGAGGGAAGGGGAAGGAAAAACTGTTTTTT. Its protein product is CASSILRGKGKEKLFF. Supplemented by reference TRBV19 and TRBJ1-4, the full variable domain reads DGGITQSPKYLFRKEGQNVTLSCEQNLNHDAMYWYRQDPGQGLRLIYYSQIVNDFQKGDIAEGYSVSREKKESFPLTVTSAQKNPTAFYLCASSILRGKGKEKLFFGSGTQLSVL.

As regards this clone: It is unclear where the CDR3 begins or ends on the DNA, so no DNA is shown, and the CDR3 is as TCRdb lists it. The J gene is TRBJ2-6, the V gene TRBV19; TRBD2, the table's D call, was not compared with the DNA. Germline CDR1 and CDR2: LNHDA and SQIVND (reference sequence). The CDR3 is made up of 17 amino acids, end residues included. CDR3 amino acids: CASMSVRGISGANVLTF.

The rearrangement joins TRBV2 to TRBJ2-7; tentatively, D is TRBD1 or TRBD2 (6 bases each). The V gene lost 5 bases and the J gene lost 6 bases, with 20 bases spanning the gap. The CDR3 length is 15 residues. Germline CDR1 SNHLY, CDR2 FYNNEI. CDR3 sequence: CASSSGTGASSEQYF. CDR3 bases: TGTGCCAGCAGTTCAGGGACGGGGGCTTCGTCCGAGCAGTACTTC.

The chain links TRBV6-4 to TRBJ1-2, with TRBD1 identical over 8 bases. Germline V lookup: CDR1 MRHNA, CDR2 SNTAGT. The CDR3 has 14 residues. The V segment lost 6 bases and the J segment 8 bases; nucleotides outside the gene matches: 11. The CDR3 DNA is TGTGCCAGCAGCGAGACATTCGGACAGGGCGGCTACACCTTC. Encoded protein: CASSETFGQGGYTF.

In this sample, this clone turned up once. The rearrangement uses TRBV27 and TRBJ2-1, with unresolved D. Trimming took 7 bases from V and 4 from J, leaving 11 bases between them. Germline V gene lookup returns CDR1 MNHEY and CDR2 SMNVEV (reference sequence). The CDR3 covers 13 residues. The CDR3 bases are TGTGCCAGCAACTCCGGGCCTTACAATGAGCAGTTCTTC. Its translation is CASNSGPYNEQFF.

This rearrangement joins TRBV19 to TRBJ2-2; D is perhaps TRBD2 (5 bases). The germline V gene encodes CDR1 LNHDA and CDR2 SQIVND (reference sequence). The CDR3 extends over 17 amino acids. Between the trimmed V and J ends, which lost 8 bases and 0 bases, there was a span of 19 bases. CDR3 nucleotides: TGTGCCAGTCTGGATTTTCAGGACTTGGCGAACACCGGGGAGCTGTTTTTT. Its translation is CASLDFQDLANTGELFF.

J is TRBJ2-1 and V is TRBV18, with a weak D call TRBD1 (5 bases). V was cut by 1 base and J by 12 bases, with 28 bases left in between. CDR3 length: 18 residues. CDR1 KGHSH and CDR2 LQKENI come from the germline V gene. DNA of the CDR3: TGTGCCAGCTCACCACGACCTCCCGACTCACCGGATAGGGGTGGGCAGTTCTTC. Its protein product is CASSPRPPDSPDRGGQFF.

Note on this clone: The sample contains more than one DNA sequence encoding this CDR3. The chain links TRBV10-3 to TRBJ2-1, with 11 bases fitting TRBD2. Trimming removed 6 bases from V and 4 bases from J; junction bases left unmatched: 2. Germline V lookup: CDR1 ENHRY, CDR2 SYGVKD. This CDR3 is built from 14 residues. As DNA, the CDR3 is TGTGCCATCAGGGGGACTAGCGGTTACAATGAGCAGTTCTTC. This encodes CAIRGTSGYNEQFF.

The chain employs TRBV10-2 and TRBJ2-1; 11 nucleotides align to TRBD2. Trimming at V came to 6 bases and at J to 1 base, leaving 2 bases not matched to a gene. CDR1 and CDR2 from the germline V gene are WSHSY and SAAADI. The CDR3 extends over 15 amino acids. The CDR3 DNA follows: TGCGCCAGCAGGCTAGCGGGAGGATCCTACAATGAGCAGTTCTTC. Translating it yields CASRLAGGSYNEQFF.

V gene TRBV11-3 combines with J gene TRBJ2-7; TRBD2 matches 11 bases. V shed 4 bases and J 0 bases; nucleotides not matched to a gene: 8. The CDR3 has 17 amino acids. CDR1 is SGHNT, CDR2 YENEEA, per germline. The CDR3 sequence is CASSSRLAGSPSYEQYF. The CDR3 DNA follows: TGTGCCAGCAGCTCACGACTAGCGGGAAGCCCCTCCTACGAGCAGTACTTC.

On this clone itself: Other DNA sequences of this sample code for an identical CDR3. The CDR3 sequence is CASSPSGVNTEAFF. In DNA form, the CDR3 reads TGTGCCAGCTCACCTTCAGGGGTGAACACTGAAGCTTTCTTT. The rearrangement links TRBV18 to TRBJ1-1, with a tentative D call TRBD1 (6 bases). V was shortened by 3 bases and J by 0 bases, with 8 bases between the two germline ends. The CDR3 is 14 residues long. Germline CDR1 and CDR2: KGHSH and LQKENI.

Points on this clone: The same CDR3 is also encoded by other DNA sequences in this sample. The rearrangement joins TRBV5-1 to TRBJ2-3; unclear D gene. The CDR3 is made up of 14 amino acids. Germline V CDR1 and CDR2: SGHRS, YFSETQ. V lost 0 bases and J lost 2, with 7 bases in between. Here the CDR3 reads CASSLGLATDTQYF. The CDR3 DNA sequence: TGCGCCAGCAGCTTGGGGCTCGCCACAGATACGCAGTATTTT.

The chain uses TRBV5-1 and TRBJ2-7; 11 bases are shared with TRBD1. The CDR3 length is 14 residues. CDR1 and CDR2 from the germline V gene are SGHRS and YFSETQ. V trimming: 4 bases; J trimming: 5 bases; junction bases outside the gene matches: 5. The CDR3 DNA reads TGCGCCAGCAGCAGGGGACAGGGGGTAGACGAGCAGTACTTC. Translated, it gives CASSRGQGVDEQYF.

The genes are TRBV27 and TRBJ2-2; D might be TRBD2 (6 bases). Trimming took 4 bases from V and 5 from J, leaving 17 bases between them. The germline CDR1 and CDR2 sequences are MNHEY and SMNVEV (reference sequence). This CDR3 has 16 amino acids. CDR3 residues: CASSSREHLVTGELFF. The CDR3 nucleotides are TGTGCCAGCAGTTCCCGGGAGCACCTCGTAACCGGGGAGCTGTTTTTT.

This rearrangement joins TRBV11-3 to TRBJ2-7; D is uncertain. The CDR3 is 14 residues long. Per the germline V gene, CDR1 is SGHNT and CDR2 is YENEEA. The ends were cut back, 5 bases at V and 2 bases at J, with 13 bases in the middle. The CDR3: CASSPHGAAYEQYF. In DNA, the CDR3 is TGTGCCAGCAGCCCCCATGGCGCAGCCTACGAGCAGTACTTC.